What follows is one T cell receptor (beta chain) and its context. The sample belongs to a study of blood T cell repertoires in COVID-19. Whole-study context: Material from acute and convalescent COVID-19 was sourced from the United States, Italy and Spain. The cDNA or gDNA used as material had been derived from T cells, B-cell-depleted T cells, or PBMCs.

CDR3 size: 15 residues. Germline CDR1 and CDR2: SEHNR and FQNEAQ (reference sequence). Unmatched junction bases numbered 4, after V lost 1 base and J lost 3 bases. Under the authors' procedure: Estimation of nucleated cell counts relied on the amplification of reference gene primers. The table came from immunoSEQ multiplex PCR; TCRdb's copy has only in-frame clones and leaves some out. The V and J calls and clone size come from that table; D and trimming were worked out from the DNA. The data show about 300,000 clones, with 65% to 85% seen just once and roughly 1.3% held by the top ten. The origin of this receptor is a woman in her fifties or sixties with acute or convalescent COVID-19. V is TRBV7-9 and J is TRBJ2-7; 9 positions agree with TRBD2. Sequenced input: peripheral blood. The DNA of the CDR3 is TGTGCCAGCAGCTTAGGACTAGCGGTGGGCTACGAGCAGTACTTC. It is translated as CASSLGLAVGYEQYF.